A single sample is the source of the 10 T cell receptor beta chains below, sequenced in a study of CD8+ T cells in alopecia areata. TCR sequencing used cDNA made by reverse transcription of extracted RNA. The repertoire was sequenced with immunoSEQ multiplex PCR; TCRdb's copy has only in-frame clones and lacks some. The sample lists about 200,000 clones; roughly 56% were seen once. The sequenced sample was CD8+ T cells sorted from blood. The source of these receptors is a human donor in good health.

This sequence joins TRBV7-2 and TRBJ2-3; no definite D call. Per germline, CDR1 SGHTA and CDR2 FQGNSA. Deletions cut 4 bases from V and 2 bases from J, with 7 bases between. CDR3 length equals 13 residues. DNA for the CDR3: TGTGCCAGCAGCTCTTACAACACAGATACGCAGTATTTT. The encoded protein is CASSSYNTDTQYF.

V and J are TRBV5-1 and TRBJ1-2; the D gene is possibly TRBD1 (5 bases). Germline lookup yields CDR1 SGHRS and CDR2 YFSETQ. The CDR3 is 13 residues long. V was cut by 1 base and J by 4 bases, with 8 bases left in between. The CDR3 spells CASSLTGLYGYTF. In nucleotides, the CDR3 is TGCGCCAGCAGCTTGACAGGCCTCTATGGCTACACCTTC. The full variable domain, rest sourced from reference TRBV5-1 and TRBJ1-2, is KAGVTQTPRYLIKTRGQQVTLSCSPISGHRSVSWYQQTPGQGLQFLFEYFSETQRNKGNFPGRFSGRQFSNSRSEMNVSTLELGDSALYLCASSLTGLYGYTFGSGTRLTVV.

This clone appeared a few times. CDR3 in DNA: TGTGCCACCAGCAGCGGGACTTCCTACGAGCAGTACTTC. Translated, it gives CATSSGTSYEQYF. V usage is TRBV15 and J usage is TRBJ2-7, with TRBD2 as a possible D gene (6 bases). This CDR3 has 13 residues. CDR1 is LNHNV and CDR2 is YYDKDF in the germline V gene (reference sequence). Trimming removed 3 bases from V and 1 base from J, with 7 bases in between.

The V gene is TRBV9, the J gene TRBJ2-3; TRBD1 might be the D (7 bases). CDR3 size: 15 residues. The V gene lost 4 bases and the J gene lost 1 base, with 13 bases spanning the gap. Germline lookup yields CDR1 SGDLS and CDR2 YYNGEE. The chain's CDR3 is CASSRGDSGTDTQYF. The CDR3 DNA reads as TGTGCCAGCAGCAGGGGGGACAGCGGCACAGATACGCAGTATTTT.

This clone has just a few counts. The chain combines TRBV15 with TRBJ2-7; D may be TRBD1 (6 bases). Trimming stripped 4 bases from V and 0 bases from J, with 25 bases between. Germline V lookup: CDR1 LNHNV, CDR2 YYDKDF (reference sequence). The CDR3 spans 19 residues. In DNA, the CDR3 is TGTGCCACCAGCACCACCACACTGGCCGGGACACCTGACTCCTACGAGCAGTACTTC. This encodes CATSTTTLAGTPDSYEQYF.

The chain joins TRBV29-1 to TRBJ2-1; TRBD2 agrees at 9 bases. The CDR3 contains 14 residues. The ends lost 6 bases at V and 4 bases at J; junction bases unmatched: 7. Per germline, CDR1 SQVTM and CDR2 ANQGSEA. The CDR3 here is CSVYERGDYNEQFF. The CDR3 nucleotides read TGCAGCGTGTATGAGCGGGGGGATTACAATGAGCAGTTCTTC.

The V call is TRBV27, the J call TRBJ1-5, with D maybe TRBD1 (6 bases). Germline CDR1 MNHEY, CDR2 SMNVEV (reference sequence). The CDR3 runs to 15 residues. The ends were cut back, 6 bases at V and 2 bases at J, with 14 bases in the middle. The CDR3 protein is CASSYGGPGNQPQHF. The CDR3 DNA follows: TGTGCCAGCAGCTACGGGGGGCCAGGCAATCAGCCCCAGCATTTT.

The rearrangement joins TRBV29-1 to TRBJ2-1, with 7 bases identical to TRBD1. With 2 bases clipped from V and 2 bases from J, the junction kept 6 bases outside the gene matches. The germline V gene has CDR1 SQVTM and CDR2 ANQGSEA. The CDR3 is made up of 15 amino acids. The CDR3 spells CSVEPLGQPYNEQFF. In DNA form, the CDR3 reads TGCAGCGTTGAACCATTGGGACAGCCCTACAATGAGCAGTTCTTC.

The chain uses TRBV7-9 and TRBJ2-7; TRBD2 might be the D (5 bases). Germline V gives CDR1 SEHNR, CDR2 FQNEAQ (reference sequence). The CDR3 sequence is 15 residues long. V lost 5 bases and J lost 7, with 21 bases in between. CDR3 in amino acids: CASSPPVRYGGEQYF. The CDR3 DNA sequence: TGTGCCAGCAGCCCCCCGGTCCGATATGGCGGGGAGCAGTACTTC. Full variable domain (outside the CDR3, taken from reference TRBV7-9 and TRBJ2-7): DTGVSQNPRHKITKRGQNVTFRCDPISEHNRLYWYRQTLGQGPEFLTYFQNEAQLEKSRLLSDRFSAERPKGSFSTLEIQRTEQGDSAMYLCASSPPVRYGGEQYFGPGTRLTVT.

This chain links TRBV13 with TRBJ2-5; D possibly corresponds to TRBD1 (5 bases). Trimming shortened V by 7 bases and J by 2 bases, and 17 bases separated the two germline ends. Germline V lookup: CDR1 PRHDT, CDR2 FYEKMQ (reference sequence). This CDR3 has 15 residues. In DNA form, the CDR3 reads TGTGCCAGCACAGTGGCAGGGTCGTCTCAAGAGACCCAGTACTTC. This sequence encodes CASTVAGSSQETQYF.